The 18 T cell receptor beta chains below come from one sample, sequenced in a study of blood T cell repertoires in COVID-19 (dated by TCRdb to about 2020). The library was built by means of the immunoSEQ multiplex PCR assay. TCRdb provides this immuneACCESS table in a form limited to in-frame rearrangements. Some clones are lacking; in checked studies, under half of them reflect an unresolved V gene, and why the rest are absent is not known. In this sample the table shows about 270,000 clones, 75% to 90% of which occur a single time. 4.1% of the sample goes to the ten largest clones. Sequencing input: PBMCs or T cells enriched from blood (not recorded which). These receptors were collected from a woman between 25 and 40 years old with acute COVID-19.

V usage is TRBV28 and J usage is TRBJ2-1; D is possibly TRBD1 (6 bases). V lost 10 bases to trimming and J lost 6 bases, with 34 bases between them. The CDR3 is 19 residues long. Germline V gene lookup returns CDR1 MDHEN and CDR2 SYDVKM. The CDR3 nucleotides are TGTGCCACCCGACAGGCTCCCCAAGCAAAAATCGGAATGTTCAATGAGCAGTTCTTC. This translates into CATRQAPQAKIGMFNEQFF. Variable domain in full (rest from reference TRBV28 and TRBJ2-1): DVKVTQSSRYLVKRTGEKVFLECVQDMDHENMFWYRQDPGLGLRLIYFSYDVKMKEKGDIPEGYSVSREKKERFSLILESASTNQTSMYLCATRQAPQAKIGMFNEQFFGPGTRLTVL.

A single count supports this clone. The V and J genes are TRBV29-1 and TRBJ2-3, with D unclear. V lost 8 bases, J lost 5 bases, and 8 bases lay in between. Germline V gene lookup returns CDR1 SQVTM and CDR2 ANQGSEA. The length of the CDR3 is 10 residues. DNA for the CDR3: TGCAGCACCTTCAGAGATACGCAGTATTTT. It yields the protein CSTFRDTQYF.

The rearrangement uses TRBV7-6 and TRBJ2-1; the match to TRBD2 covers 8 bases. Germline CDR1 reads SGHVS; CDR2 reads FNYEAQ. With V trimmed by 8 bases and J by 3 bases, 9 bases remained unmatched. The CDR3 is 15 amino acids. The DNA for the CDR3 is TGTGCCAGCCAGCTGCTAGCGGGTAGCTACAATGAGCAGTTCTTC. Protein: CASQLLAGSYNEQFF. The whole variable domain, remainder taken from reference TRBV7-6 and TRBJ2-1, is GAGVSQSPRYKVTKRGQDVALRCDPISGHVSLYWYRQALGQGPEFLTYFNYEAQQDKSGLPNDRFSAERPEGSISTLTIQRTEQRDSAMYRCASQLLAGSYNEQFFGPGTRLTVL.

The genes are TRBV6-4 and TRBJ2-3, with D unclear. V lost 0 bases and J lost 0, with 7 bases in between. CDR3 size: 15 residues. The V gene's germline CDR1 is MRHNA and CDR2 SNTAGT. The CDR3 loop is CASSDSAGSTDTQYF. CDR3 in DNA: TGTGCCAGCAGTGACTCTGCAGGTAGCACAGATACGCAGTATTTT.

V and J are TRBV25-1 and TRBJ1-3, with D possibly TRBD1 on 6 matching bases. Trimming took 4 bases from V and 0 from J, leaving 13 bases between them. The CDR3 loop spans 16 amino acids. In germline, CDR1 is MGHDK, CDR2 SYGVNS. CDR3: CASSARKTGSGNTIYF. Here the CDR3 DNA reads TGTGCCAGCAGTGCCCGAAAGACAGGCTCTGGAAACACCATATATTTT.

V is TRBV7-2 and J is TRBJ1-6, with 7 positions matching TRBD1. This CDR3 region has 14 residues. V shed 5 bases, J shed 9 bases, and the junction held 7 bases outside the gene matches. Looked up from germline, CDR1 is SGHTA and CDR2 is FQGNSA. As DNA, the CDR3 is TGTGCCAGCAGCCTAGACAGGGATTTTTCACCCCTCCACTTT. It specifies CASSLDRDFSPLHF.

Only one count was recorded for this clone. This chain joins TRBV10-3 and TRBJ2-3; possibly TRBD2 for D (6 bases). Germline CDR1 reads ENHRY; CDR2 reads SYGVKD. Trimming pared 3 bases from V and 3 bases from J, leaving 10 bases between. The CDR3 covers 14 residues. CDR3 region: CAISDPGETDTQYF. The CDR3 coding sequence is TGTGCCATCAGTGATCCGGGAGAAACAGATACGCAGTATTTT.

The chain recombines TRBV7-9 with TRBJ2-7; a possible D gene is TRBD1 (6 bases). V lost 1 base and J 2 bases, leaving 15 bases between the germline ends. Germline V CDR1 and CDR2: SEHNR, FQNEAQ (reference sequence). This CDR3 has 16 amino acids. This chain's CDR3 is CASSLVSHDRTYEQYF. CDR3 bases: TGTGCCAGCAGCTTAGTCAGCCACGACAGGACCTACGAGCAGTACTTC.

This clone appeared a single time. V usage is TRBV28 and J usage is TRBJ2-2; 9 nucleotides line up with TRBD2. Germline V CDR1 and CDR2: MDHEN, SYDVKM. With V trimmed by 5 bases and J by 4 bases, 11 bases remained unmatched. The CDR3 runs to 17 residues. The CDR3 spells CASSPPAGGGSTGELFF. The CDR3 region has the DNA TGTGCCAGCAGTCCTCCGGCGGGGGGGGGCTCCACCGGGGAGCTGTTTTTT.

The chain combines TRBV28 with TRBJ2-1, with a weak D call TRBD2 (5 bases). The germline gives CDR1 MDHEN, CDR2 SYDVKM. The CDR3 has 15 amino acids. Trimming cost V 5 bases and J 15 bases, with 26 bases left between them. The CDR3 sequence is CASSPTGKRNPMGFF. For the CDR3, the DNA is TGTGCCAGCAGTCCCACCGGGAAGCGAAATCCGATGGGGTTCTTC.

CDR3 sequence: CASSATPGTDTQYF. Written as DNA, the CDR3 is TGTGCCAGCAGTGCCACTCCCGGCACAGATACGCAGTATTTT. This chain links TRBV2 with TRBJ2-3; D remains ambiguous. The CDR3 consists of 14 residues. Trimming shortened V by 4 bases and J by 1 base, and 9 bases separated the two germline ends. CDR1 is SNHLY and CDR2 is FYNNEI in the germline V gene.

The V and J genes are TRBV7-6 and TRBJ2-4; 9 positions match TRBD2. The germline V gene has CDR1 SGHVS and CDR2 FNYEAQ. After removal of 1 base from V and 6 bases from J, the junction contained 4 bases not matched to a gene. There are 15 residues in the CDR3. The chain's CDR3 is CASSLGREGGNIQYF. CDR3 nucleotides: TGTGCCAGCAGCTTAGGGCGGGAGGGGGGAAACATTCAGTACTTC.

The chain combines TRBV2 with TRBJ2-1, with a tentative D call TRBD2 (6 bases). Trimming took 4 bases from V and 5 from J, leaving 15 bases between them. Germline loops: CDR1 SNHLY, CDR2 FYNNEI. The CDR3 consists of 15 residues. This CDR3 is CASSVGPGADNEQFF. In DNA form, the CDR3 reads TGTGCCAGCAGTGTGGGTCCGGGAGCGGACAATGAGCAGTTCTTC. The variable domain in full, with the rest retrieved from reference TRBV2 and TRBJ2-1, is EPEVTQTPSHQVTQMGQEVILRCVPISNHLYFYWYRQILGQKVEFLVSFYNNEISEKSEIFDDQFSVERPDGSNFTLKIRSTKLEDSAMYFCASSVGPGADNEQFFGPGTRLTVL.

The gene calls are TRBV28 and TRBJ1-2, with 7 bases fitting TRBD1. Germline V gives CDR1 MDHEN, CDR2 SYDVKM. The CDR3 length is 15 residues. The J segment lost 8 bases and the V segment lost 5 bases, leaving 14 bases of the junction unmatched. This CDR3 is CASSAAGTEVRGYTF. In nucleotides, the CDR3 is TGTGCCAGCAGTGCCGCCGGGACAGAGGTGAGGGGCTACACCTTC.

The chain employs TRBV4-3 and TRBJ2-1; 8 bases line up with TRBD1. Germline V lookup: CDR1 LGHNA, CDR2 YSLEER. This CDR3 region has 16 residues. V gave up 0 bases and J gave up 7 bases; unmatched junction bases: 8. CDR3 in amino acids: CASSQDSRGLANEQFF. The CDR3 nucleotides are TGCGCCAGCAGCCAAGATAGCAGGGGGCTAGCGAATGAGCAGTTCTTC.

The gene calls are TRBV30 and TRBJ2-7; 10 bases are a match to TRBD1. CDR3 length equals 15 residues. Unmatched junction bases numbered 5, after V lost 0 bases and J lost 3 bases. The germline V gene has CDR1 GTSNPN and CDR2 SVGIG (reference sequence). The CDR3 protein is CAWSVDGTGDYEQYF. Here the CDR3 DNA reads TGTGCCTGGAGTGTAGATGGGACAGGGGACTACGAGCAGTACTTC.

This chain's CDR3 is CASSDGALPDTQYF. CDR3 bases: TGTGCCAGCAGTGATGGAGCGCTTCCGGATACGCAGTATTTT. This rearrangement joins TRBV2 to TRBJ2-3; the D is unclear. V gave up 3 bases and J gave up 6 bases, with 13 bases separating them. Per germline, CDR1 SNHLY and CDR2 FYNNEI. This CDR3 region has 14 residues.

The chain joins TRBV12-5 to TRBJ2-2; D possibly corresponds to TRBD2 (6 bases). Germline CDR1 reads LGHNT; CDR2 reads FRNRAP. The V end was cut by 0 bases, the J end by 6 bases, with 8 bases between. CDR3 size: 14 residues. In nucleotides, the CDR3 is TGTGCTAGTGGTTTGGTGGGGGGATCCGGGGAGCTGTTTTTT. Its translation is CASGLVGGSGELFF.